This TCR beta chain was captured by sequencing in a study of tumor and adjacent non-tumor tissue in lung cancer. The overall study: About 4.2 million productive TCRbeta reads were obtained per sample on average. General observations from the study: Top 100 clones took a larger repertoire share in normal lung. Higher tumor TCR diversity was associated with shorter survival.

A modified ARM-PCR protocol with three rounds of nested PCR amplified TCRbeta. TCRdb reprocessed the multiplex PCR reads with MiXCR, giving one entry per CDR3 protein. The sample shows about 93,000 distinct CDR3 sequences, less than 80% of them seen only once. Germline V gene lookup returns CDR1 SGHNT and CDR2 YENEEA. CDR3 length: 12 amino acids. V was clipped by 5 bases and J by 1 base, with 5 bases between them. No cell sorting was done before RNA was extracted from the tissue. This clonotype appeared a single time. Its antigen is currently unknown. The final CDR3 position lacks the conserved phenylalanine or tryptophan, pointing to a likely read error.

This sequence originates from a man between 60 and 75 years old with non-small cell lung cancer. Source material: lung tumor tissue. The J gene is TRBJ2-5, the V gene TRBV11-3; D unresolved. CDR3 sequence reads: CASSTPQETQYL. CDR3 bases: TGTGCCAGCAGCACGCCCCAAGAGACCCAGTACTTA.